This T cell receptor beta chain was found in a study of cytomegalovirus exposure and HLA in healthy donors. Overall study results and limits: Later analysis identified a missense DCLRE1C variant that was linked to TCR beta V- and J-gene trimming. Reportedly, cytomegalovirus status was diagnosed with high sensitivity and specificity. The study designated over 150 TCR beta chains cytomegalovirus-associated.

This clone was seen a single time. The antigen remains unidentified. The PCR made use of 60 Vbeta and 13 Jbeta primers. The assay was immunoSEQ multiplex PCR, and TCRdb's table has in-frame clones only and misses some. Of over 130,000 clones detected, about 76% appear once; the ten largest clones hold roughly 3.6%. Specimen: PBMCs. This clonotype was sampled from a human donor in good health.

This CDR3 is CASQEGPGGTDTQYF. Written as DNA, the CDR3 is TGCGCCAGCCAGGAAGGGCCCGGGGGAACAGATACGCAGTATTTT. J is TRBJ2-3 and V is TRBV10-1; possibly TRBD2 for D (6 bases). Trimming removed 8 bases at V and 3 bases at J, with 18 bases between. The CDR3 is 15 residues long. Germline V gene lookup returns CDR1 WNHNN and CDR2 SYGVQD (reference sequence).